The TCR beta chain under discussion was sequenced for a study of identical twins. V lost 4 bases, J lost 9 bases, and 14 bases lay in between. Looked up from germline, CDR1 is SGHRS and CDR2 is YFSETQ. The CDR3 is 13 amino acids. TCRdb independently ran MiXCR on the 5' RACE reads; one entry per CDR3 protein. The sample contains roughly 750,000 distinct CDR3 sequences, 21% of which appear only once. In this sample, this clonotype turned up many times. Another study also made use of these data, one on T cells expressing NK-cell markers.

The source is a woman aged 18-29 years in good health. The source material was PBMCs. The chain links TRBV5-1 to TRBJ2-4; unclear D gene. The CDR3, as DNA: TGCGCCAGCAGCCCCAGTGTCCTTGGCATTCAGTACTTC. Translation: CASSPSVLGIQYF.